Listed below are T cell receptor beta chains from one sample, sequenced in a study of cytomegalovirus exposure and HLA in healthy donors. Sequenced by immunoSEQ multiplex PCR; TCRdb stores in-frame clones only, minus some. The sample lists 110,000 to 150,000 clones, approximately 82% occurring once. Source material: PBMCs. Source of these receptors: a woman aged 60-70 years in good health and CMV-seropositive. CDR3s include the opening cysteine and the closing phenylalanine or tryptophan. Each record gives: clone size, J gene, D gene, V gene, CDR3 protein, CDR3 DNA. D genes are given only for firm matches. The size of a clone is reported for some rows only, either as once, few or many, or as a class for expanded clones.

>-|TRBJ2-1|-|TRBV18
CASSPVNTSLKSSYNEQFF
TGTGCCAGCTCACCGGTGAATACTAGCCTCAAAAGCTCCTACAATGAGCAGTTCTTC
>-|TRBJ2-6|TRBD2|TRBV5-1
CASSPWGGQTTSGANVLTF
TGCGCCAGCAGCCCCTGGGGAGGGCAAACAACCTCTGGGGCCAACGTCCTGACTTTC
>-|TRBJ1-1|-|TRBV7-6
CASGGDTEAFF
TGTGCCTCTGGGGGGGACACTGAAGCTTTCTTT
>-|TRBJ2-7|-|TRBV7-2
CASSLGQRHYEQYF
TGTGCCAGCAGCTTAGGCCAGCGCCACTACGAGCAGTACTTC
>-|TRBJ1-1|-|TRBV11-3
CASSFSTTTEAFF
TGTGCCAGCAGCTTTAGCACAACCACTGAAGCTTTCTTT
>-|TRBJ2-7|TRBD1|TRBV10-3
CAINPGQGANEQYF
TGTGCCATCAACCCGGGACAGGGGGCCAACGAGCAGTACTTC
>-|TRBJ2-7|TRBD2|TRBV5-1
CASSPGLAGGPKNEQYF
TGCGCCAGCAGCCCCGGACTAGCGGGAGGGCCTAAAAACGAGCAGTACTTC
>-|TRBJ1-6|TRBD1|TRBV30
CAWGETGGSPLHF
TGTGCCTGGGGGGAGACAGGGGGTTCACCCCTCCACTTT
>-|TRBJ2-1|TRBD2|TRBV9
CASIAGGGYNEQFF
TGTGCCAGTATAGCGGGAGGGGGCTACAATGAGCAGTTCTTC
>-|TRBJ2-1|-|TRBV28
CASRLALYNEQFF
TGTGCCAGCAGGCTAGCGCTATACAATGAGCAGTTCTTC
>-|TRBJ2-3|-|TRBV14
CASSQAGIGSTDTQYF
TGTGCCAGCAGCCAAGCGGGTATCGGCAGCACAGATACGCAGTATTTT
>-|TRBJ2-7|-|TRBV30
CAWSDSVYEQYF
TGTGCCTGGAGTGATTCTGTCTACGAGCAGTACTTC
>few|TRBJ2-7|TRBD1|TRBV11-2
CASSAATGASYEQYF
TGTGCCAGCAGCGCAGCGACAGGGGCCTCCTACGAGCAGTACTTC
>-|TRBJ2-3|TRBD2|TRBV7-2
CASSLTSGNTDTQYF
TGTGCCAGCAGCTTGACTAGCGGGAATACAGATACGCAGTATTTT
>-|TRBJ2-5|-|TRBV10-3
CATLGQGQETQYF
TGTGCCACCCTCGGGCAGGGCCAAGAGACCCAGTACTTC
>-|TRBJ2-3|-|TRBV14
CASSQRITRSDTQYF
TGTGCCAGCAGCCAGCGGATAACAAGGAGTGATACGCAGTATTTT